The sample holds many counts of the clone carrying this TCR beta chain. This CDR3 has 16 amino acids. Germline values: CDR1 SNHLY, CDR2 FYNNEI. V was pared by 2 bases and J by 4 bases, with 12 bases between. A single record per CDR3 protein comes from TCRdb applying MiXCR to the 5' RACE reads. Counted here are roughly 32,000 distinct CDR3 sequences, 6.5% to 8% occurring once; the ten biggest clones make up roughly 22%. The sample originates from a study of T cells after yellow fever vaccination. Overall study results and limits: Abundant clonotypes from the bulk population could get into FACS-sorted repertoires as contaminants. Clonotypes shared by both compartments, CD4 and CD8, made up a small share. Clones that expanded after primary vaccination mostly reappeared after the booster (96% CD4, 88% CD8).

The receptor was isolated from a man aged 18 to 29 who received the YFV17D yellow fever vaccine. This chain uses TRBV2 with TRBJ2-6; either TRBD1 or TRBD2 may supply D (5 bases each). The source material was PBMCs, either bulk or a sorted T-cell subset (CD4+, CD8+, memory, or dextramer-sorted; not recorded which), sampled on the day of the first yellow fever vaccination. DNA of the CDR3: TGTGCCAGCAGTGAACGGGGCCTCGAGGGGGCCAACGTCCTGACTTTC. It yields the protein CASSERGLEGANVLTF.